The source of this T cell receptor (beta chain) is a study of blood T cell repertoires in COVID-19. On the study more broadly: T cells, B-cell-depleted T cells, or PBMCs supplied cDNA or gDNA.

This clone was recorded once. In the original workflow: It was from reference gene primer amplification that nucleated cell counts were estimated. Profiled with immunoSEQ multiplex PCR; TCRdb holds only in-frame clones, not every one. D and trimming were read from the DNA, whereas the V and J calls and clone size are those reported in that table. The data contain approximately 270,000 clones, roughly four fifths of them singletons. Sequenced: peripheral blood. This receptor was identified in a man at least 80 years old with acute or convalescent COVID-19.

The CDR3 reads CASSLGTSGRGTYNEQFF. The DNA for the CDR3 is TGTGCCAGCAGCTTAGGGACTAGCGGGAGGGGAACGTACAATGAGCAGTTCTTC. This sequence joins TRBV11-2 and TRBJ2-1; 15 positions match TRBD2. The CDR3 loop spans 18 amino acids. Germline CDR1 and CDR2: SGHAT and FQNNGV. With 1 base clipped from V and 4 bases from J, the junction kept 5 bases outside the gene matches.